These 26 T cell receptor beta chains share one sample of origin, sequenced in a study of shared clonotypes between healthy human individuals. The data were produced by immunoSEQ multiplex PCR, yet TCRdb's version contains in-frame clones alone and is incomplete. The top ten hold under 2% of the sample, which has roughly 640,000 clones, 74% seen once. The source material was memory CD4+ T cells sorted from blood. The subset is: CD45RA-negative fraction. Receptors originate from a woman in her 30s in good health.

The V and J genes are TRBV29-1 and TRBJ2-5; D gene ambiguous. This CDR3 spans 13 amino acids. Germline V gene data show CDR1 as SQVTM and CDR2 as ANQGSEA. V was shortened by 5 bases and J by 5 bases, with 15 bases between the two germline ends. The CDR3 region is CSVSVTVRETQYF. CDR3 DNA sequence: TGCAGCGTTTCGGTAACTGTGCGGGAGACCCAGTACTTC.

The chain has TRBV19 and TRBJ1-2, with a weak D call TRBD1 (6 bases). CDR1 is LNHDA, CDR2 SQIVND, per germline (reference sequence). The germline V and J ends were trimmed by 6 bases and 4 bases, with 21 bases remaining between them. This CDR3 is 16 amino acids long. CDR3 nucleotide sequence: TGTGCCAGTAGCCAGGCGGGGGCCCGGAGGGGCTATGGCTACACCTTC. Its translation: CASSQAGARRGYGYTF.

V and J are TRBV10-3 and TRBJ1-1, with 8 bases identical to TRBD1. Germline CDR1 is ENHRY and CDR2 is SYGVKD. Trimming removed 4 bases from V and 6 bases from J; junction bases left unmatched: 10. The CDR3 sequence is 15 residues long. CDR3 loop: CAISVGQGDGSEAFF. The CDR3 bases are TGTGCCATCAGTGTCGGACAGGGAGACGGGTCTGAAGCTTTCTTT.

The chain recombines TRBV19 with TRBJ1-5; 9 nucleotides line up with TRBD1. Germline V gene lookup returns CDR1 LNHDA and CDR2 SQIVND (reference sequence). This CDR3 comprises 13 residues. V lost 7 bases, J lost 5 bases, and 3 bases stayed unmatched. In DNA form, the CDR3 reads TGTGCCAGTATAGGACAGGGGCATCAGCCCCAGCATTTT. It is translated as CASIGQGHQPQHF.

The chain couples TRBV19 to TRBJ1-4; D is possibly TRBD1 (5 bases). Germline CDR1 reads LNHDA; CDR2 reads SQIVND (reference sequence). The length of the CDR3 is 14 residues. V lost 5 bases to trimming and J lost 8 bases, with 15 bases between them. CDR3 loop: CASSPRGVDEKLFF. CDR3 in DNA: TGTGCCAGTAGTCCCCGAGGGGTTGACGAAAAACTGTTTTTT. The whole variable domain, remainder taken from reference TRBV19 and TRBJ1-4, is DGGITQSPKYLFRKEGQNVTLSCEQNLNHDAMYWYRQDPGQGLRLIYYSQIVNDFQKGDIAEGYSVSREKKESFPLTVTSAQKNPTAFYLCASSPRGVDEKLFFGSGTQLSVL.

The rearrangement joins TRBV2 to TRBJ2-5, with unresolved D. This CDR3 comprises 13 residues. Germline V gene sequence: CDR1 SNHLY, CDR2 FYNNEI. Trimming stripped 5 bases from V and 7 bases from J, with 14 bases between. The CDR3 loop is CASSRRPSWTQYF. CDR3 in DNA: TGTGCCAGCAGTCGGCGCCCTAGTTGGACCCAGTACTTC.

The chain recombines TRBV9 with TRBJ1-1, with a tentative D call TRBD1 (5 bases). The germline V gene has CDR1 SGDLS and CDR2 YYNGEE. The V end was cut by 2 bases, the J end by 1 base, with 9 bases between. The CDR3 runs to 14 residues. This CDR3 reads CASSVPGRNTEAFF. CDR3 nucleotide sequence: TGTGCCAGCAGCGTCCCAGGGAGGAACACTGAAGCTTTCTTT.

The chain employs TRBV5-1 and TRBJ2-7; TRBD1 agrees at 9 bases. With 5 bases clipped from V and 5 bases from J, the junction kept 11 bases outside the gene matches. CDR1 and CDR2 from the germline V gene are SGHRS and YFSETQ. The CDR3 extends over 15 amino acids. The CDR3 DNA follows: TGCGCCAGCAGTTCGGGGCCGGGACAGGGCAACGAGCAGTACTTC. It specifies CASSSGPGQGNEQYF.

This chain joins TRBV5-6 and TRBJ2-3; TRBD1 matches 8 bases. CDR1 is SGHDT, CDR2 YYEEEE, per germline. The length of the CDR3 is 13 residues. With V trimmed by 3 bases and J by 3 bases, 0 bases remained unmatched. CDR3 residues: CASSWTGTDTQYF. The CDR3 region has the DNA TGTGCCAGCAGCTGGACAGGGACAGATACGCAGTATTTT.

This clone was seen only once. The gene calls are TRBV6-5 and TRBJ1-1; D unresolved. This CDR3 region has 15 residues. Trimming took 6 bases from V and 2 from J, leaving 16 bases between them. Germline V lookup: CDR1 MNHEY, CDR2 SVGAGI. CDR3 sequence (DNA): TGTGCCAGCAGACGTGGGCGGTGGATAAACACTGAAGCTTTCTTT. Amino acid sequence: CASRRGRWINTEAFF.

The J gene is TRBJ1-2, the V gene TRBV25-1; tentative D call: TRBD1 (6 bases). The germline V gene encodes CDR1 MGHDK and CDR2 SYGVNS. Trimming pared 3 bases from V and 5 bases from J, leaving 7 bases between. This CDR3 is 12 amino acids long. The CDR3: CASSDGQYGYTF. CDR3 DNA sequence: TGTGCCAGCAGTGACGGACAGTATGGCTACACCTTC.

The chain employs TRBV6-4 and TRBJ2-1; 11 positions agree with TRBD2. There are 14 residues in the CDR3. With V trimmed by 4 bases and J by 8 bases, 4 bases remained unmatched. Germline V lookup: CDR1 MRHNA, CDR2 SNTAGT. The CDR3 sequence: CASSVLAGGYEQFF. The CDR3 DNA sequence: TGTGCCAGCAGTGTTCTAGCGGGAGGATATGAGCAGTTCTTC.

J is TRBJ2-5 and V is TRBV5-1, with unresolved D. The CDR3 spans 16 residues. Germline CDR1 reads SGHRS; CDR2 reads YFSETQ. V was clipped by 4 bases and J by 3 bases, with 19 bases between them. CDR3 sequence: CASSPSIGPPEETQYF. CDR3 coding DNA: TGCGCCAGCAGCCCCTCCATCGGTCCTCCCGAAGAGACCCAGTACTTC.

The V gene is TRBV2, the J gene TRBJ2-1; D may be TRBD2 (6 bases). Trimming pared 6 bases from V and 9 bases from J, leaving 9 bases between. The CDR3 totals 11 residues. Germline V CDR1 and CDR2: SNHLY, FYNNEI. The CDR3 DNA follows: TGTGCCAGCAGCCAGCGGGTTGAGCAGTTCTTC. Its protein product is CASSQRVEQFF. Variable domain in full (rest from reference TRBV2 and TRBJ2-1): EPEVTQTPSHQVTQMGQEVILRCVPISNHLYFYWYRQILGQKVEFLVSFYNNEISEKSEIFDDQFSVERPDGSNFTLKIRSTKLEDSAMYFCASSQRVEQFFGPGTRLTVL.

This chain connects TRBV5-1 to TRBJ2-1; 9 bases align to TRBD2. There are 15 residues in the CDR3. V shed 2 bases, J shed 5 bases, and the junction held 5 bases outside the gene matches. Per the germline V gene, CDR1 is SGHRS and CDR2 is YFSETQ. Written as DNA, the CDR3 is TGCGCCAGCAGCTTCACCGGGACTAGCAACAATGAGCAGTTCTTC. Residues: CASSFTGTSNNEQFF. Supplemented by reference TRBV5-1 and TRBJ2-1, the full variable domain reads KAGVTQTPRYLIKTRGQQVTLSCSPISGHRSVSWYQQTPGQGLQFLFEYFSETQRNKGNFPGRFSGRQFSNSRSEMNVSTLELGDSALYLCASSFTGTSNNEQFFGPGTRLTVL.

As to this clone: A read error may explain this, as a much larger clone is one base away. The genes are TRBV5-4 and TRBJ1-1; no clear D. V lost 0 bases and J lost 1, with 4 bases in between. In germline, CDR1 is SGHNT, CDR2 YYREEE (reference sequence). The CDR3 is 13 amino acids. The CDR3 nucleotides read TGTGCCAGCAGCTTGGGACCGAACACTGAAGCTTTCTTT. This sequence encodes CASSLGPNTEAFF.

The chain joins TRBV11-2 to TRBJ2-1; unclear D gene. Germline lookup yields CDR1 SGHAT and CDR2 FQNNGV. V was cut by 1 base and J by 9 bases, with 13 bases left in between. The CDR3 sequence is 14 residues long. CDR3 residues: CASSLGSRRAEQFF. DNA of the CDR3: TGTGCCAGCAGCTTAGGTTCCCGGCGCGCTGAGCAGTTCTTC.

The gene calls are TRBV4-1 and TRBJ1-1; 7 bases are a match to TRBD1. The CDR3 covers 14 residues. After removal of 2 bases from V and 10 bases from J, the junction contained 10 bases not matched to a gene. Per the germline V gene, CDR1 is MGHRA and CDR2 is YSYEKL. This CDR3 reads CASSQKQGTLRAFF. The CDR3 DNA sequence: TGCGCCAGCAGCCAAAAACAGGGGACCTTAAGAGCTTTCTTT.

The rearrangement joins TRBV27 to TRBJ2-1; perhaps TRBD1 as D (6 bases). Trimming took off 4 bases at V and 6 bases at J, with 22 bases between the two ends. In germline, CDR1 is MNHEY, CDR2 SMNVEV (reference sequence). The CDR3 is 17 residues long. The CDR3 loop reads CASSSPPGRTASNEQFF. Written as DNA, the CDR3 is TGTGCCAGCAGTTCACCCCCTGGTAGGACAGCTTCCAATGAGCAGTTCTTC.

This sequence joins TRBV30 and TRBJ1-1; D is unclear. The CDR3 has 12 amino acids. Germline lookup yields CDR1 GTSNPN and CDR2 SVGIG (reference sequence). Trimming removed 5 bases from V and 4 bases from J, with 11 bases in between. CDR3 in amino acids: CAWRNTGTEAFF. The CDR3, as DNA: TGTGCCTGGCGGAACACCGGCACTGAAGCTTTCTTT. Drawing the rest from reference TRBV30 and TRBJ1-1, the complete variable domain is SQTIHQWPATLVQPVGSPLSLECTVEGTSNPNLYWYRQAAGRGLQLLFYSVGIGQISSEVPQNLSASRPQDRQFILSSKKLLLSDSGFYLCAWRNTGTEAFFGQGTRLTVV.

The rearrangement joins TRBV4-2 to TRBJ1-4, with no clear D. The CDR3 runs 16 residues. V lost 1 base and J 5 bases, leaving 14 bases between the germline ends. Germline CDR1 is LGHNA and CDR2 is YNFKEQ. The CDR3 DNA sequence: TGTGCCAGCAGCCAAGGTAAGGACCTTCCAAATGAAAAACTGTTTTTT. It encodes CASSQGKDLPNEKLFF.

The chain joins TRBV6-6 to TRBJ1-5; D is possibly TRBD1 (6 bases). The V gene lost 7 bases and the J gene lost 3 bases, with 13 bases spanning the gap. CDR1 MNHNY and CDR2 SVGAGI come from the germline V gene (reference sequence). The CDR3 is made up of 14 amino acids. The CDR3 bases are TGTGCCAGCATTTCAGGACAGCCCAATCAGCCCCAGCATTTT. It translates to CASISGQPNQPQHF.

This chain joins TRBV27 and TRBJ2-7; D unresolved. The V gene lost 5 bases and the J gene lost 4 bases, with 12 bases spanning the gap. CDR3 size: 13 residues. Germline-derived CDR1 and CDR2 are MNHEY and SMNVEV (reference sequence). For the CDR3, the DNA is TGTGCCAGCAGTCTACGGCCCCAATACGAGCAGTACTTC. Protein sequence: CASSLRPQYEQYF.

The rearrangement uses TRBV18 and TRBJ2-5; D is ambiguous. Germline values: CDR1 KGHSH, CDR2 LQKENI. Trimming shortened V by 3 bases and J by 7 bases, and 12 bases separated the two germline ends. This CDR3 region has 13 residues. CDR3 bases: TGTGCCAGCTCACCGTCCTCCTCTGGGACCCAGTACTTC. The encoded protein is CASSPSSSGTQYF.

J is TRBJ2-3 and V is TRBV6-1; 8 nucleotides line up with TRBD1. CDR1 and CDR2 (germline): MNHNS, SASEGT. After removal of 10 bases from V and 1 base from J, the junction contained 7 bases not matched to a gene. This CDR3 contains 14 residues. In nucleotides, the CDR3 is TGTGCCACCACTGGACAGGGAGGCACAGATACGCAGTATTTT. Its translation is CATTGQGGTDTQYF.

Only a few counts were recorded for this clone. The chain has TRBV5-1 and TRBJ2-2, with 7 bases fitting TRBD2. This CDR3 contains 15 residues. V dropped 7 bases and J dropped 6; count of bases not matched to a gene: 12. Germline V gene data show CDR1 as SGHRS and CDR2 as YFSETQ. Written as DNA, the CDR3 is TGCGCCAGCTACCTTGGGACGGGAGGCCCCGGGGAGCTGTTTTTT. It is translated as CASYLGTGGPGELFF. The entire variable domain, with the rest obtained from reference TRBV5-1 and TRBJ2-2, is as follows: KAGVTQTPRYLIKTRGQQVTLSCSPISGHRSVSWYQQTPGQGLQFLFEYFSETQRNKGNFPGRFSGRQFSNSRSEMNVSTLELGDSALYLCASYLGTGGPGELFFGEGSRLTVL.